This T cell receptor beta chain came from a study of T cells after yellow fever vaccination. Study in general: Researchers used SMART-Seq v4 Ultra Low Input to prepare fractions that had low cell numbers.

This clonotype was seen repeatedly, ten times or more. Its antigen remains unidentified. Germline trimming cut 7 bases from V and 1 base from J; bases unmatched to any gene: 2. In germline, CDR1 is SGHRS, CDR2 YFSETQ. The length of the CDR3 is 13 residues. MiXCR, run by TCRdb on the 5' RACE reads, gives a single entry per CDR3 protein. The sample records 250,000 or so distinct CDR3 sequences, around 3.5% being singletons. General study findings and limits: The booster response re-showed most primary clones: roughly 97% CD4, around 85% CD8. Though it reached lower strength, the secondary response hit its peak faster, day 5 versus 15.

This chain uses TRBV5-1 with TRBJ2-5; 9 bases are shared with TRBD2. The source material was PBMCs, sampled 15 days after the yellow fever booster vaccination. The clonotype comes from a man aged 18 to 30 who received the YFV17D yellow fever vaccine. The chain's CDR3 is CASGLAPQETQYF. For the CDR3, the DNA is TGCGCCAGCGGACTAGCGCCCCAAGAGACCCAGTACTTC.